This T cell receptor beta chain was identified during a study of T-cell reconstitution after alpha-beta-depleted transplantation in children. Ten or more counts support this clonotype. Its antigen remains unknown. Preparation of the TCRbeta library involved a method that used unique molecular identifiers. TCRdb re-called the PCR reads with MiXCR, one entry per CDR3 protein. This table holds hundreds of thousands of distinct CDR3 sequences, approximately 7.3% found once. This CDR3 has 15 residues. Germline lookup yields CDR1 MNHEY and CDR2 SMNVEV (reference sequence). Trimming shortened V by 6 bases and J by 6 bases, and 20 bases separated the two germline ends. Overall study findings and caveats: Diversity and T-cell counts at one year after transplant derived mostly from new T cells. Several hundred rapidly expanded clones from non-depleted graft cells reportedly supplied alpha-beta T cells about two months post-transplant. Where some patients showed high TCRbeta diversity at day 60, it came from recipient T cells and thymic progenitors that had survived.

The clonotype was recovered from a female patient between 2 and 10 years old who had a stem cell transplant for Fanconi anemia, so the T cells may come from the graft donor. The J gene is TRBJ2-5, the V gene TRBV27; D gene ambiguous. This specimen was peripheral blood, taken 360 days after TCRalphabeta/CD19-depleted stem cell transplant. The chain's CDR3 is CASSDRFLGIQTQYF. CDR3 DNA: TGTGCCAGCAGCGACCGGTTCCTGGGTATCCAGACCCAGTACTTC.